This entry describes one T cell receptor beta chain. CDR1 is LNHDA and CDR2 is SQIVND in the germline V gene (reference sequence). The CDR3 sequence is 15 residues long. V was shortened by 7 bases and J by 2 bases, with 15 bases between the two germline ends. Using immunoSEQ multiplex PCR, the repertoire was profiled, and TCRdb retains in-frame clones only, with some absent. The data contain approximately 120,000 clones, 85% to 90% of them singletons. These data originate in a study of blood T cell repertoires in COVID-19. This chain links TRBV19 with TRBJ1-5, with D possibly matching TRBD1 (5 bases). This sequence was found in a man older than 75 with active or convalescent COVID-19. The sample was peripheral blood. The CDR3 DNA reads TGTGCCAGTACCGGACACCGGGGGGGCAATCAGCCCCAGCATTTT. It translates to CASTGHRGGNQPQHF. The entire variable domain, with the rest obtained from reference TRBV19 and TRBJ1-5, is as follows: DGGITQSPKYLFRKEGQNVTLSCEQNLNHDAMYWYRQDPGQGLRLIYYSQIVNDFQKGDIAEGYSVSREKKESFPLTVTSAQKNPTAFYLCASTGHRGGNQPQHFGDGTRLSIL.